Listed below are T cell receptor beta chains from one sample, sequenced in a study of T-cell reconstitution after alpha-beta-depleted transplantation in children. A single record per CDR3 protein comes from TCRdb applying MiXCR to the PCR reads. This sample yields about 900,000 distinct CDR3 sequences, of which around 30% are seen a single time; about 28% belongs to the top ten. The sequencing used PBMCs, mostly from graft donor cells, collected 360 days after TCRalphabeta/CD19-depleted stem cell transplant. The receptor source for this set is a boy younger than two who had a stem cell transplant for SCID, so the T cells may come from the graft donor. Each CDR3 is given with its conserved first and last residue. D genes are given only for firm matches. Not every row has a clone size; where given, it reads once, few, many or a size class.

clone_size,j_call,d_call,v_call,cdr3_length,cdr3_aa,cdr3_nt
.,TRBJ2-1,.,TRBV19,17,CASSIIKGSSSYNEQFF,TGTGCCAGTAGTATAATTAAGGGGTCAAGCTCCTACAATGAGCAGTTCTTC
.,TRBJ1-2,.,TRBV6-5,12,CATIPRPHGYTF,TGTGCCACCATTCCACGGCCCCATGGCTACACCTTC
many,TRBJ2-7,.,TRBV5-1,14,CASSLGTTTGEQYF,TGCGCCAGCAGCTTGGGAACTACGACCGGCGAGCAGTACTTC
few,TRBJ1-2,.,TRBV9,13,CASSVGPSYGYTF,TGTGCCAGCAGCGTAGGGCCAAGCTATGGCTACACCTTC
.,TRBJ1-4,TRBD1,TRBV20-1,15,CSAEAPGQEREKLFF,TGCAGTGCTGAAGCGCCGGGACAGGAGCGTGAAAAACTGTTTTTT
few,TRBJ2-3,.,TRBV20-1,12,CSVWPGGDTQYF,TGCAGTGTGTGGCCGGGCGGGGATACGCAGTATTTT
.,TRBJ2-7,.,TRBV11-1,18,CASSLMEVERFSLGEQYF,TGTGCCAGCAGCTTAATGGAGGTCGAGCGGTTCAGTCTCGGCGAGCAGTACTTC
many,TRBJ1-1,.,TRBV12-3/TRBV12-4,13,CASSFGGSTEAFF,TGTGCCAGCAGCTTCGGGGGAAGCACTGAAGCTTTCTTT
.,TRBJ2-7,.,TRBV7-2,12,CASREGAYEQYF,TGTGCCAGCCGTGAGGGGGCCTACGAGCAGTACTTC
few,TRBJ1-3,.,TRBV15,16,CATSEGDLLSGNTIYF,TGTGCCACCAGCGAGGGGGACTTGCTCTCTGGAAACACCATATATTTT
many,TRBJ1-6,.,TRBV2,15,CASSDLGVLNSPLHF,TGTGCCAGCAGTGACTTAGGGGTTCTAAATTCACCCCTCCACTTT
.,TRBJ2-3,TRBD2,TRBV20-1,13,CSAHAGATDTQYF,TGCAGTGCCCACGCGGGAGCAACAGATACGCAGTATTTT
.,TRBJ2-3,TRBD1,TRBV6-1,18,CASSRNQLTGGAGMGQYF,TGTGCCAGCAGCCGAAACCAACTGACAGGGGGAGCGGGGATGGGGCAGTATTTT
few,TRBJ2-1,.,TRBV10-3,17,CAISGGGSGSSYNEQFF,TGTGCCATCAGTGGGGGCGGTTCGGGTAGCTCCTACAATGAGCAGTTCTTC
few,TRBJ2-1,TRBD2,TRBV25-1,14,CASSLLADNNEQFF,TGTGCCAGCAGTTTACTAGCGGATAACAATGAGCAGTTCTTC
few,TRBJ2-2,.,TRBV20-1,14,CSARAQLYTGELFF,TGCAGTGCTAGAGCGCAGCTTTACACCGGGGAGCTGTTTTTT
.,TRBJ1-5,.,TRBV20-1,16,CSARVGRTFGNQPQHF,TGCAGTGCTAGAGTTGGTAGGACTTTCGGCAATCAGCCCCAGCATTTT
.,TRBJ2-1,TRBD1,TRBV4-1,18,CASSQTKDRDRPDNEQFF,TGCGCCAGCAGCCAAACGAAAGACCGGGACAGACCGGACAATGAGCAGTTCTTC
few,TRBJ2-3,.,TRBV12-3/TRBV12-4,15,CASSLVLRNTDTQYF,TGTGCCAGCAGTTTAGTCCTCAGGAACACAGATACGCAGTATTTT
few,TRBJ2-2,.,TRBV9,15,CASSGPQGLAGELFF,TGTGCCAGCAGCGGACCACAGGGATTGGCCGGGGAGCTGTTTTTT
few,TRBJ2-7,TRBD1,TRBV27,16,CASREEFDRGHSEQYF,TGTGCCAGCAGAGAAGAATTCGACAGGGGCCACTCCGAGCAGTACTTC
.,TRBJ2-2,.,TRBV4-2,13,CASSQAENRELFF,TGTGCCAGCAGCCAAGCGGAGAACCGGGAGCTGTTTTTT
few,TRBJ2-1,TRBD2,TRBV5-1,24,CASSLVGRRGGLILPYSSYNEQFF,TGCGCCAGCAGCTTGGTGGGTCGGCGGGGGGGCCTAATTCTCCCCTATAGCTCCTACAATGAGCAGTTCTTC
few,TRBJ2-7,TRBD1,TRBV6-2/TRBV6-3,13,CASSRDRHYEQYF,TGTGCCAGCAGTCGGGACAGGCACTACGAGCAGTACTTC
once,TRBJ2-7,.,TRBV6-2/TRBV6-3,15,CASSYVQPNSYEQYF,TGTGCCAGCAGTTACGTACAGCCCAACTCCTACGAGCAGTACTTC
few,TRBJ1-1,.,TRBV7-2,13,CASSLNPTTEAFF,TGTGCCAGCAGCTTAAACCCCACCACTGAAGCTTTCTTT
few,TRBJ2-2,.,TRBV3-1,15,CASSLRDRLSGELFF,TGTGCCAGCAGCCTTCGGGACCGACTCTCCGGGGAGCTGTTTTTT
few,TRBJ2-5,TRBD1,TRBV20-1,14,CSAGTGGREETQYF,TGCAGTGCGGGGACAGGGGGAAGGGAAGAGACCCAGTACTTC
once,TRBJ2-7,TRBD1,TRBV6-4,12,CASSGRDSEQYF,TGTGCCAGCAGTGGCCGGGACAGCGAGCAGTACTTC
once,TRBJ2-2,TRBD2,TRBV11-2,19,CASSLRPSGGVANTGELFF,TGTGCCAGCAGCTTAAGACCTAGCGGGGGGGTTGCGAACACCGGGGAGCTGTTTTTT
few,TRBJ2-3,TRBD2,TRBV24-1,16,CATSEKPGLAGDTQYF,TGTGCCACCAGTGAAAAACCGGGACTAGCGGGTGATACGCAGTATTTT
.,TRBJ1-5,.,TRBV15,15,CATSRDQVRREPQHF,TGTGCCACCAGCAGAGATCAGGTGAGGAGGGAGCCCCAGCATTTT
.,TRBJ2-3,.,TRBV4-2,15,CASRDNSRLTDTQYF,TGTGCCAGCAGGGATAATTCCAGGCTCACAGATACGCAGTATTTT
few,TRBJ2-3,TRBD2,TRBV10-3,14,CAISDWASGDTQYF,TGTGCCATCAGTGACTGGGCTAGCGGAGATACGCAGTATTTT
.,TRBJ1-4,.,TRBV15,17,CATSRAGKGATNEKLFF,TGTGCCACCAGCAGAGCAGGGAAGGGGGCAACTAATGAAAAACTGTTTTTT
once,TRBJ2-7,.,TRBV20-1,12,CSGTEHSYEQYF,TGCAGTGGGACAGAGCACTCCTACGAGCAGTACTTC
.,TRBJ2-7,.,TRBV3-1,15,CASSQDKVGSYEQYF,TGTGCCAGCAGCCAAGATAAGGTGGGTTCCTACGAGCAGTACTTC
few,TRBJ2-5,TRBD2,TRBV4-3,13,CASSRDYEETQYF,TGCGCCAGCAGCCGGGACTACGAAGAGACCCAGTACTTC
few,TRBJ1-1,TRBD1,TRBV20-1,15,CSARGPGQGKAEAFF,TGCAGTGCTAGAGGTCCGGGACAGGGAAAGGCGGAAGCTTTCTTT
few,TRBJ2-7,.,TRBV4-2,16,CASSQGVGGTGDEQYF,TGTGCCAGCAGCCAAGGGGTTGGCGGGACCGGGGACGAGCAGTACTTC
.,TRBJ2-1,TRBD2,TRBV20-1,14,CSTTSLLLYNEQFF,TGCAGTACGACTAGCCTTCTCCTCTACAATGAGCAGTTCTTC
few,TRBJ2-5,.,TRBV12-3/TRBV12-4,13,CASSFGGMETQYF,TGTGCCAGCAGTTTTGGGGGTATGGAGACCCAGTACTTC
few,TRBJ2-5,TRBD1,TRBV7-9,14,CASSRQGAWETQYF,TGTGCCAGCAGCCGACAGGGGGCTTGGGAGACCCAGTACTTC
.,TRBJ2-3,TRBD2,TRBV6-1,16,CASRERLAASTDTQYF,TGTGCCAGCAGGGAAAGACTAGCGGCGAGCACAGATACGCAGTATTTT
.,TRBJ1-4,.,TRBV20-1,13,CSARGEANEKLFF,TGCAGTGCTAGGGGCGAGGCTAATGAAAAACTGTTTTTT
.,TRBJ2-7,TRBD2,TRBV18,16,CASSREPTSGGKVQYF,TGTGCCAGCTCGCGTGAACCGACTAGCGGGGGAAAAGTGCAGTACTTC
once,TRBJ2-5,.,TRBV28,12,CASAGLGETQYF,TGTGCCAGCGCGGGGTTAGGAGAGACCCAGTACTTC
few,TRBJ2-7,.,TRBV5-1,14,CASSLVYGSYEQYF,TGCGCCAGCAGCTTGGTATACGGGTCTTACGAGCAGTACTTC
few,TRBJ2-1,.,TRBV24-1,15,CATSGGESLYNEQFF,TGTGCCACCAGTGGAGGGGAATCACTTTACAATGAGCAGTTCTTC
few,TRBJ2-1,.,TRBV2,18,CASSEKRGPGRSYNEQFF,TGTGCCAGCAGTGAAAAGAGGGGCCCAGGGAGGTCCTACAATGAGCAGTTCTTC
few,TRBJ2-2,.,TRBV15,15,CATNHGRQNTGELFF,TGTGCCACCAACCACGGCAGGCAGAACACCGGGGAGCTGTTTTTT
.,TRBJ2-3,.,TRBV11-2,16,CASSLFFRDTPDTQYF,TGTGCCAGCAGCTTATTTTTTCGGGACACCCCAGATACGCAGTATTTT
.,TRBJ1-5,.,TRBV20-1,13,CSASLGARQPQHF,TGCAGTGCTAGTTTGGGGGCTCGGCAGCCCCAGCATTTT
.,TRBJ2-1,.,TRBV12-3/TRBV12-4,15,CASSLQGGVRNEQFF,TGTGCCAGCAGTTTACAGGGCGGGGTTCGGAATGAGCAGTTCTTC